A single sample gave rise to the 21 T cell receptor beta chains below, sequenced in a study of neurological immune-mediated disorders. Time point denoted: longitudinal time-point 2. TCRdb passed the 5' RACE reads through MiXCR, listing each CDR3 protein once. The sample contains roughly 34,000 distinct CDR3 sequences, more than 10% of which appear only once. Material for sequencing was PBMCs. These receptors all come from a woman between 40 and 55 years old in good health.

At least ten counts were recorded for this clonotype. This chain uses TRBV5-1 with TRBJ2-1; 8 nucleotides align to TRBD1. V was pared by 4 bases and J by 0 bases, with 3 bases of the junction left unmatched. Germline V gene data show CDR1 as SGHRS and CDR2 as YFSETQ. This CDR3 is built from 15 residues. The CDR3 sequence: CASSPGQVSYNEQFF. For the CDR3, the DNA is TGCGCCAGCAGCCCGGGACAGGTCTCCTACAATGAGCAGTTCTTC.

This clonotype has at least ten counts. CDR3 loop: CASSELGGNTGELFF. Here the CDR3 DNA reads TGTGCCAGCAGTGAATTGGGCGGGAACACCGGGGAGCTGTTTTTT. The rearrangement joins TRBV6-1 to TRBJ2-2, with no clear D. In germline, CDR1 is MNHNS, CDR2 SASEGT. The CDR3 is made up of 15 amino acids. Trimming took off 2 bases at V and 1 base at J, with 8 bases between the two ends.

V is TRBV5-6 and J is TRBJ2-3; tentatively, D is TRBD1 or TRBD2 (5 bases each). The V gene lost 0 bases and the J gene lost 6 bases, with 11 bases spanning the gap. This CDR3 has 14 residues. Germline CDR1 reads SGHDT; CDR2 reads YYEEEE. The CDR3 nucleotides are TGTGCCAGCAGCTTGGGTGGGACCCTCGATACGCAGTATTTT. Translated, it gives CASSLGGTLDTQYF. The full variable domain, rest sourced from reference TRBV5-6 and TRBJ2-3, is DAGVTQSPTHLIKTRGQQVTLRCSPKSGHDTVSWYQQALGQGPQFIFQYYEEEERQRGNFPDRFSGHQFPNYSSELNVNALLLGDSALYLCASSLGGTLDTQYFGPGTRLTVL.

In this sample, this clonotype turned up many times. In DNA, the CDR3 is TGCGCCAGCAGCGAGGGACAAACGGGAGAGACCCAGTACTTC. Translating it yields CASSEGQTGETQYF. This chain connects TRBV5-1 to TRBJ2-5; the D gene is possibly TRBD1 (6 bases). The CDR3 extends over 14 amino acids. In germline, CDR1 is SGHRS, CDR2 YFSETQ. V was shortened by 4 bases and J by 4 bases, with 14 bases between the two germline ends.

This clonotype was detected many times. The chain has TRBV5-1 and TRBJ1-2; weak D call: TRBD1 (5 bases). The CDR3 extends over 16 amino acids. The V gene lost 0 bases and the J gene lost 1 base, with 13 bases spanning the gap. Germline CDR1 is SGHRS and CDR2 is YFSETQ. DNA for the CDR3: TGCGCCAGCAGCTTGGCACCGGAAGGGGTTAACTATGGCTACACCTTC. It yields the protein CASSLAPEGVNYGYTF.

This clonotype is medium-sized. The J gene is TRBJ2-2, the V gene TRBV15, with D tentatively TRBD1 (6 bases). This CDR3 comprises 16 residues. Looked up from germline, CDR1 is LNHNV and CDR2 is YYDKDF (reference sequence). Trimming stripped 7 bases from V and 6 bases from J, with 21 bases between. The CDR3 spells CATTQEQGKRAGELFF. CDR3 bases: TGTGCCACCACTCAGGAACAGGGAAAAAGGGCCGGGGAGCTGTTTTTT. The variable domain in full, completed from reference TRBV15 and TRBJ2-2, reads DAMVIQNPRYQVTQFGKPVTLSCSQTLNHNVMYWYQQKSSQAPKLLFHYYDKDFNNEADTPDNFQSRRPNTSFCFLDIRSPGLGDTAMYLCATTQEQGKRAGELFFGEGSRLTVL.

The V call is TRBV5-1, the J call TRBJ1-2; D uncertain. The V end lost 0 bases, the J end lost 4 bases, and 7 bases lay between the germline ends. Per the germline V gene, CDR1 is SGHRS and CDR2 is YFSETQ. The CDR3 consists of 13 residues. CDR3 loop: CASSLDGSYGYTF. The CDR3 coding sequence is TGCGCCAGCAGCTTGGACGGATCCTATGGCTACACCTTC.

This clonotype has a count of ten or more. The V call is TRBV3-1, the J call TRBJ2-7; no definite D call. Trimming shortened V by 1 base and J by 2 bases, and 15 bases separated the two germline ends. CDR3 size: 16 residues. Germline V lookup: CDR1 LGHDT, CDR2 YNNKEL (reference sequence). The CDR3 spells CASSQVFRDPTYEQYF. For the CDR3, the DNA is TGTGCCAGCAGCCAAGTGTTCAGAGACCCCACCTACGAGCAGTACTTC.

This clonotype is labeled medium-sized (0.01 to 0.1%). The chain couples TRBV5-1 to TRBJ2-7; D may be TRBD2 (6 bases). This CDR3 is built from 16 residues. V lost 5 bases and J 4 bases, leaving 22 bases between the germline ends. Looked up from germline, CDR1 is SGHRS and CDR2 is YFSETQ. CDR3 sequence: CASSLGAALGGYEQYF. The CDR3 DNA sequence: TGCGCCAGCAGTCTTGGTGCCGCTCTGGGGGGATACGAGCAGTACTTC.

This clonotype is labeled as medium-sized. The chain joins TRBV7-8 to TRBJ2-7; unclear D gene. Germline CDR1 reads SGHVS; CDR2 reads FQNEAQ. V was clipped by 6 bases and J by 2 bases, with 5 bases between them. The CDR3 has 11 residues. The CDR3 region has the DNA TGTGCCAGCAGTTCCACCTACGAGCAGTACTTC. It yields the protein CASSSTYEQYF. The full variable domain, in which reference TRBV7-8 and TRBJ2-7 provide the parts outside the CDR3, is GAGVSQSPRYKVAKRGQDVALRCDPISGHVSLFWYQQALGQGPEFLTYFQNEAQLDKSGLPSDRFFAERPEGSVSTLKIQRTQQEDSAVYLCASSSTYEQYFGPGTRLTVT.

This clonotype was counted at least ten times. The gene calls are TRBV12-3 or TRBV12-4 and TRBJ2-2; D gene uncertain. V was pared by 5 bases and J by 2 bases, with 15 bases between. The CDR3 covers 16 residues. DNA of the CDR3: TGTGCCAGCAGTCCCTCCTCCTCTCGAAACACCGGGGAGCTGTTTTTT. The encoded protein is CASSPSSSRNTGELFF.

To note about this clonotype: One junction end does not reproduce the germline sequence, and a read error may be involved. The chain uses TRBV15 and TRBJ1-2; 9 bases map to TRBD1. This CDR3 spans 15 amino acids. Germline V gives CDR1 LNHNV, CDR2 YYDKDF (reference sequence). The CDR3 region has the DNA TGTGCCACCAGAAGAGACAGGGGGGGCGGCTATGGCTACGCCTTC. Protein product: CATRRDRGGGYGYAF.

At least ten counts were recorded for this clonotype. The chain links TRBV9 to TRBJ2-2, with D tentatively TRBD1 or TRBD2 (5 bases each). V was cut by 4 bases and J by 6 bases, with 13 bases left in between. The germline V gene encodes CDR1 SGDLS and CDR2 YYNGEE. This CDR3 has 14 amino acids. The CDR3 DNA follows: TGTGCCAGCAGCCAAGCAGGGAGTCCCGGGGAGCTGTTTTTT. This codes for CASSQAGSPGELFF.

This rearrangement joins TRBV7-6 to TRBJ2-5; possible D gene TRBD2, 6 bases. V dropped 4 bases and J dropped 5 bases, with 17 bases sitting between them. This CDR3 has 15 amino acids. Per germline, CDR1 SGHVS and CDR2 FNYEAQ. The CDR3 sequence: CASSYPSVAAETQYF. The CDR3 DNA reads as TGTGCCAGCAGCTACCCTAGCGTCGCTGCGGAGACCCAGTACTTC.

Judged by abundance, this clonotype is medium-sized (0.01 to 0.1%). The chain has TRBV20-1 and TRBJ2-5; the match to TRBD2 covers 8 bases. Germline assignment: CDR1 DFQATT and CDR2 SNEGSKA (reference sequence). The CDR3 covers 13 residues. Germline trimming cut 7 bases from V and 5 bases from J; bases unmatched to any gene: 9. The CDR3 coding sequence is TGCAGTGGGGGTGTAGGCGGGAGGGAGACCCAGTACTTC. Amino acids: CSGGVGGRETQYF.

This clonotype was found many times. The V call is TRBV2, the J call TRBJ1-1; D is perhaps TRBD1 (6 bases). With 6 bases removed from V and 1 base from J, the gap between germline ends came to 15 bases. Germline V gene sequence: CDR1 SNHLY, CDR2 FYNNEI. The CDR3 is made up of 15 amino acids. The CDR3 is CASRKQQGANTEAFF. CDR3 sequence (DNA): TGTGCCAGCAGGAAACAACAGGGAGCGAACACTGAAGCTTTCTTT.

Sample share makes this clonotype medium-sized. The rearrangement links TRBV9 to TRBJ2-3; 10 bases are shared with TRBD2. V trimming: 0 bases; J trimming: 4 bases; junction bases outside the gene matches: 5. The germline V gene encodes CDR1 SGDLS and CDR2 YYNGEE. The CDR3 is made up of 16 amino acids. The CDR3 is CASSVGSGGGADTQYF. CDR3 coding DNA: TGTGCCAGCAGCGTAGGGAGCGGGGGGGGAGCAGATACGCAGTATTTT.

This clonotype occurred many times. The chain joins TRBV3-1 to TRBJ2-3, with D uncertain. Germline V gene data show CDR1 as LGHDT and CDR2 as YNNKEL (reference sequence). V dropped 0 bases and J dropped 6 bases, with 13 bases sitting between them. CDR3 length: 15 amino acids. CDR3 sequence reads: CASSQDSDSSDTQYF. The CDR3 DNA reads TGTGCCAGCAGCCAAGACTCTGACTCCTCGGATACGCAGTATTTT.

There are many counts of this clonotype. The chain couples TRBV27 to TRBJ2-5, with 8 bases identical to TRBD1. The CDR3 length is 15 residues. Germline CDR1 is MNHEY and CDR2 is SMNVEV (reference sequence). The J segment lost 5 bases and the V segment lost 6 bases, leaving 11 bases of the junction unmatched. CDR3 in DNA: TGTGCCAGCAGCACCGGGACAGGCTTGGCTGAGACCCAGTACTTC. Protein sequence: CASSTGTGLAETQYF.

This clonotype was counted ten times or more. This chain joins TRBV7-2 and TRBJ1-3; tentative D call: TRBD1 (5 bases). The germline gives CDR1 SGHTA, CDR2 FQGNSA. Trimming left V 0 bases short and J 0 bases short, with 9 bases between. CDR3 size: 16 residues. The CDR3 DNA reads TGTGCCAGCAGCTTAGCCAGGGCAACCTCTGGAAACACCATATATTTT. This translates into CASSLARATSGNTIYF.

There are many counts of this clonotype. The CDR3 coding sequence is TGTGCCAGCAGTTCCCCTTTGTTGGGACTTAGCTCTGGGGCCAACGTCCTGACTTTC. It translates to CASSSPLLGLSSGANVLTF. The chain employs TRBV28 and TRBJ2-6; tentatively, D is TRBD2 (6 bases). The CDR3 has 19 residues. The germline V and J ends were trimmed by 4 bases and 0 bases, with 19 bases remaining between them. The germline CDR1 and CDR2 sequences are MDHEN and SYDVKM.